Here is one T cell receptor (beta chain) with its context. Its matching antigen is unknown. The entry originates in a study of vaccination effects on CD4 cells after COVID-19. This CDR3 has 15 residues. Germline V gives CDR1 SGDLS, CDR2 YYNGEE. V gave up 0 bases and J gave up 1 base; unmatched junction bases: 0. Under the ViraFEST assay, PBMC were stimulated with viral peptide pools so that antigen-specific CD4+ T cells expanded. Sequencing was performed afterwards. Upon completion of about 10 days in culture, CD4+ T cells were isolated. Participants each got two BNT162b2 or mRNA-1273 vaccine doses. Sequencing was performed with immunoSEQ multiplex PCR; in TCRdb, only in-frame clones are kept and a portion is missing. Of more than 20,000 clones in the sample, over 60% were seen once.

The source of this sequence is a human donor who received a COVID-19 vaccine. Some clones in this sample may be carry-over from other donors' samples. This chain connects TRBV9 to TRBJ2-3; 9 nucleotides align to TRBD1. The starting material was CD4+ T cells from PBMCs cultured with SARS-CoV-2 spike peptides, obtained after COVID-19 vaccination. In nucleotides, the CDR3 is TGTGCCAGCAGCGTAGGACAGGGGGGCACAGATACGCAGTATTTT. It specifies CASSVGQGGTDTQYF.